This T cell receptor beta chain was captured by sequencing in a study of early stage breast cancer tumors. Overall study context: ER+/PR+/HER2- status applied to about 80% of the 16 invasive breast tumors. Overall study findings and caveats: Tumors had 2 to 3-fold higher T cell density and higher clonality than adjacent normal breast tissue.

The sample holds a few counts of this clone. Its antigen is currently unknown. This CDR3 comprises 15 residues. CDR1 and CDR2 from the germline V gene are LNHDA and SQIVND (reference sequence). Trimming cost V 5 bases and J 1 base, with 14 bases left between them. Assay used: immunoSEQ multiplex PCR; TCRdb lists only in-frame clones, some missing. The data hold tens of thousands of clones, with 78% observed a single time. The sample consisted of blood. This clonotype was obtained from a person aged 35-50 years with breast cancer. The chain couples TRBV19 to TRBJ2-5; TRBD2 might be the D (6 bases). CDR3 in DNA: TGTGCCAGTAGTCCTGGGGACTCCTTCCAAGAGACCCAGTACTTC. It is translated as CASSPGDSFQETQYF.